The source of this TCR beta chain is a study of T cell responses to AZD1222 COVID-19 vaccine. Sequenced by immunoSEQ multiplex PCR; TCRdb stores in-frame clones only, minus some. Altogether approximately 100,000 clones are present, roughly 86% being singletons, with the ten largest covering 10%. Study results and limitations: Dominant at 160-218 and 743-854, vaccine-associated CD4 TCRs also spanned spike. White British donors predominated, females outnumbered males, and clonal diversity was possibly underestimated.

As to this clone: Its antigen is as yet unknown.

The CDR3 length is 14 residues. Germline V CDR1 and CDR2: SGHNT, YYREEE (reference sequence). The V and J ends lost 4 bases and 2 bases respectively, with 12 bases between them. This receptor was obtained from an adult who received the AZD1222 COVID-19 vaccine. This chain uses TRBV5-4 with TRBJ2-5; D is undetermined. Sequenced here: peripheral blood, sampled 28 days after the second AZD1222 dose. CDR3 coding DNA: TGTGCCAGCAGCGTGTACGGTAGGCAAGAGACCCAGTACTTC. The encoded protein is CASSVYGRQETQYF. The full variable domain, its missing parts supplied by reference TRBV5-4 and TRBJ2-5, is ETGVTQSPTHLIKTRGQQVTLRCSSQSGHNTVSWYQQALGQGPQFIFQYYREEENGRGNFPPRFSGLQFPNYSSELNVNALELDDSALYLCASSVYGRQETQYFGPGTRLLVL.